These 17 T cell receptor beta chains were sequenced from one sample in a study of radiotherapy plus CTLA-4 blockade in lung cancer. Some clones are missing from TCRdb's copy, which holds only in-frame ones; the method was immunoSEQ multiplex PCR. The repertoire has 45,000 to 55,000 clones, approximately 79% of them found once; the top ten carry about 2.9%. This sample comprised peripheral blood, obtained from a patient treated with radiotherapy plus ipilimumab. All receptors come from a human donor with non-small cell lung cancer who had a partial response to radiotherapy plus ipilimumab.

The V gene is TRBV7-6, the J gene TRBJ2-5; D gene uncertain. V lost 6 bases and J 1 base, leaving 12 bases between the germline ends. Germline V gene data show CDR1 as SGHVS and CDR2 as FNYEAQ. The CDR3 totals 14 residues. CDR3 nucleotide sequence: TGTGCCAGCAGATCTGTGGCCATCCAAGAGACCCAGTACTTC. It codes for CASRSVAIQETQYF.

About this clone: In the same sample, other DNA sequences code for this CDR3. J is TRBJ2-5 and V is TRBV7-6, with 13 bases that match TRBD2. The germline gives CDR1 SGHVS, CDR2 FNYEAQ. After removal of 3 bases from V and 2 bases from J, the junction contained 6 bases not matched to a gene. CDR3 length equals 17 residues. The CDR3 DNA is TGTGCCAGCAGCTTCCTACCGGGACTAGCGGGGCAAGAGACCCAGTACTTC. Its translation: CASSFLPGLAGQETQYF.

The chain combines TRBV6-1 with TRBJ2-5, with 9 bases aligning to TRBD2. The CDR3 is made up of 15 amino acids. The junction had 4 bases not matched to a gene; V was cut back by 2 bases and J by 3 bases. Germline CDR1 is MNHNS and CDR2 is SASEGT. The CDR3 spells CASSEQRGAKETQYF. The CDR3 nucleotides are TGTGCCAGCAGTGAACAGCGGGGGGCAAAAGAGACCCAGTACTTC.

V gene TRBV19 combines with J gene TRBJ1-2; 7 bases are a match to TRBD1. Germline loops: CDR1 LNHDA, CDR2 SQIVND (reference sequence). The CDR3 runs to 13 residues. Trimming at V came to 3 bases and at J to 8 bases, leaving 6 bases not matched to a gene. CDR3 loop: CASSIGRGKGYTF. The CDR3 nucleotides are TGTGCCAGTAGTATTGGCAGGGGGAAAGGCTACACCTTC.

The rearrangement joins TRBV6-5 to TRBJ2-3, with a possible D match to TRBD1 (6 bases). Germline V gives CDR1 MNHEY, CDR2 SVGAGI. This CDR3 comprises 15 residues. V lost 6 bases and J 4 bases, leaving 17 bases between the germline ends. CDR3 DNA sequence: TGTGCCAGCAGCCTACAGGGTTTGAACGCAGATACGCAGTATTTT. It codes for CASSLQGLNADTQYF.

This chain connects TRBV18 to TRBJ2-7; a weak D match, TRBD1 (5 bases). The germline gives CDR1 KGHSH, CDR2 LQKENI. V was cut by 6 bases and J by 3 bases, with 9 bases left in between. The CDR3 covers 12 residues. The CDR3 sequence: CASSRDSYEQYF. The CDR3, as DNA: TGTGCCAGCTCCCGCGACAGCTACGAGCAGTACTTC.

The chain carries TRBV5-1 and TRBJ2-7; TRBD1 aligns across 11 bases. Germline V CDR1 and CDR2: SGHRS, YFSETQ. CDR3 length equals 14 residues. V lost 2 bases and J lost 5; bases outside the gene matches: 3. The CDR3, as DNA: TGCGCCAGCAGCTTCATGGACAGGGGGCACGAGCAGTACTTC. This encodes CASSFMDRGHEQYF.

This clone was found a few times. The rearrangement uses TRBV9 and TRBJ2-1; 9 bases map to TRBD2. V lost 0 bases and J lost 7; bases outside the gene matches: 11. Germline V CDR1 and CDR2: SGDLS, YYNGEE. The CDR3 loop spans 17 amino acids. The CDR3 protein is CASSVGLAGWTGNEQFF. In DNA, the CDR3 is TGTGCCAGCAGCGTAGGCCTAGCGGGGTGGACCGGGAATGAGCAGTTCTTC.

The rearrangement joins TRBV6-1 to TRBJ1-5; tentative D call: TRBD1 (6 bases). With 6 bases removed from V and 3 bases from J, the gap between germline ends came to 9 bases. CDR3 size: 13 residues. Germline lookup yields CDR1 MNHNS and CDR2 SASEGT. The CDR3: CASSRQANQPQHF. The DNA of the CDR3 is TGTGCCAGCAGCCGACAGGCCAATCAGCCCCAGCATTTT.

The gene calls are TRBV15 and TRBJ1-4; no clear D. The germline V and J ends were trimmed by 1 base and 6 bases, with 12 bases remaining between them. The germline gives CDR1 LNHNV, CDR2 YYDKDF (reference sequence). The CDR3 length is 15 residues. The CDR3 loop reads CATSRGGVLDEKLFF. The CDR3 DNA is TGTGCCACCAGCAGAGGGGGAGTGCTGGATGAAAAACTGTTTTTT.

The rearrangement joins TRBV10-3 to TRBJ2-7, with D perhaps TRBD2 (6 bases). The V and J ends lost 6 bases and 6 bases respectively, with 18 bases between them. This CDR3 comprises 14 residues. The germline V gene has CDR1 ENHRY and CDR2 SYGVKD. CDR3 nucleotide sequence: TGTGCCATCAGAGGAGGGTTAGACGGTCTCGAGCAGTACTTC. Protein sequence: CAIRGGLDGLEQYF.

This rearrangement joins TRBV5-6 to TRBJ1-5; D is unresolved. V dropped 3 bases and J dropped 1 base, with 14 bases sitting between them. Germline V lookup: CDR1 SGHDT, CDR2 YYEEEE. CDR3 length: 16 amino acids. The CDR3 spells CASSSLREASNQPQHF. As DNA, the CDR3 is TGTGCCAGCAGCTCACTTAGAGAGGCAAGCAATCAGCCCCAGCATTTT.

The CDR3 DNA reads as TGTGCCAGCAGCCCCTCGGTTAGTCAGCCCCAGCATTTT. The encoded protein is CASSPSVSQPQHF. The V call is TRBV28, the J call TRBJ1-5; D not certain. Per the germline V gene, CDR1 is MDHEN and CDR2 is SYDVKM. Trimming shortened V by 6 bases and J by 6 bases, and 12 bases separated the two germline ends. The CDR3 contains 13 residues. The full variable domain, in which reference TRBV28 and TRBJ1-5 provide the parts outside the CDR3, is DVKVTQSSRYLVKRTGEKVFLECVQDMDHENMFWYRQDPGLGLRLIYFSYDVKMKEKGDIPEGYSVSREKKERFSLILESASTNQTSMYLCASSPSVSQPQHFGDGTRLSIL.

V is TRBV12-5 and J is TRBJ1-1; 7 nucleotides line up with TRBD1. The germline V gene has CDR1 LGHNT and CDR2 FRNRAP. The CDR3 spans 12 residues. J gave up 9 bases and V 5 bases, and 6 bases lay outside the gene matches. The DNA of the CDR3 is TGTGCTAGTGGTCTCCTGAGGGGGCAAGCTTTCTTT. Translation gives CASGLLRGQAFF.

The chain combines TRBV27 with TRBJ2-5; 14 bases agree with TRBD2. V was clipped by 4 bases and J by 5 bases; unmatched bases: 12. The CDR3 covers 18 residues. Per germline, CDR1 MNHEY and CDR2 SMNVEV (reference sequence). The CDR3 nucleotides read TGTGCCAGCAGTTCCGGACTAGCGGGGGGTTGGGGTTCGGAGACCCAGTACTTC. This sequence encodes CASSSGLAGGWGSETQYF.

The chain uses TRBV5-1 and TRBJ2-1; 11 bases match TRBD2. The CDR3 is 17 amino acids. With 0 bases clipped from V and 4 bases from J, the junction kept 6 bases outside the gene matches. Germline V gene data show CDR1 as SGHRS and CDR2 as YFSETQ. As DNA, the CDR3 is TGCGCCAGCAGCTTGGTGGCTAGCGGGGGGCGGTACAATGAGCAGTTCTTC. Translated: CASSLVASGGRYNEQFF.

The count of this clone is one. The chain joins TRBV11-2 to TRBJ2-7; 9 nucleotides align to TRBD1. This CDR3 has 18 amino acids. V trimming: 0 bases; J trimming: 4 bases; junction bases outside the gene matches: 13. Germline V gene sequence: CDR1 SGHAT, CDR2 FQNNGV. The CDR3 reads CASSLDQWGTGYTYEQYF. DNA of the CDR3: TGTGCCAGCAGCTTAGATCAGTGGGGGACAGGGTATACGTACGAGCAGTACTTC.